These 23 T cell receptor beta chains came from one sample sequenced in a study of blood T cell repertoires in COVID-19 (dated by TCRdb to the early 2020s). Receptor amplification or capture employed the immunoSEQ multiplex PCR assay. TCRdb carries this immuneACCESS record with in-frame sequences only. Its versions omit some clonotypes, under half of them owing to an unresolved V gene in the studies checked, with the rest unexplained. Recorded for this sample are 200,000 to 250,000 clones; approximately 90% of them occurred a single time. The ten largest account for 10% to 12% of the sample. The source material was PBMCs or T cells enriched from blood (not recorded which). The source of these receptors is a man aged 25-45 years who had recovered from COVID-19.

The rearrangement joins TRBV3-1 (or the pseudogene TRBV3-2) to TRBJ1-2; TRBD1 matches at 7 bases. The J segment lost 6 bases and the V segment lost 1 base, leaving 8 bases of the junction unmatched. The CDR3 covers 15 residues. Germline CDR1 LGHDT, CDR2 YNNKEL (reference sequence). CDR3 sequence: CASSQGGRQGHGYTF. The CDR3 DNA follows: TGTGCCAGCAGCCAAGGTGGCCGACAGGGCCATGGCTACACCTTC.

The gene calls are TRBV24-1 and TRBJ2-7, with no clear D. The CDR3 runs 13 residues. Per germline, CDR1 KGHDR and CDR2 SFDVKD. With 2 bases removed from V and 2 bases from J, the gap between germline ends came to 6 bases. CDR3 sequence reads: CATSDSNAYEQYF. The CDR3 bases are TGTGCCACCAGTGATTCTAACGCCTACGAGCAGTACTTC.

The rearrangement joins TRBV5-1 to TRBJ1-3, with D perhaps TRBD1 (6 bases). Germline values: CDR1 SGHRS, CDR2 YFSETQ. V was trimmed by 4 bases and J by 4 bases, leaving 9 bases between them. CDR3 length equals 13 residues. The CDR3 here is CASSRDTGNTIYF. The CDR3, as DNA: TGCGCCAGCAGCCGGGACACGGGAAACACCATATATTTT.

The CDR3: CASSKEATFNPSGNTIYF. The DNA of the CDR3 is TGTGCCAGTAGTAAGGAGGCCACCTTCAATCCCTCTGGAAACACCATATATTTT. The rearrangement links TRBV19 to TRBJ1-3; D remains ambiguous. CDR3 length: 18 residues. With 4 bases removed from V and 0 bases from J, the gap between germline ends came to 19 bases. Looked up from germline, CDR1 is LNHDA and CDR2 is SQIVND (reference sequence).

The genes are TRBV10-3 and TRBJ2-3; 7 bases map to TRBD1. The V gene end was trimmed by 10 bases and the J gene end by 2 bases; junction bases not matched to a gene: 12. Germline loops: CDR1 ENHRY, CDR2 SYGVKD. This CDR3 has 15 residues. The chain's CDR3 is CATGVSTGTTDTQYF. The CDR3 DNA is TGTGCCACCGGGGTCTCGACAGGGACCACAGATACGCAGTATTTT.

The chain is built from TRBV30 and TRBJ1-2; 8 bases line up with TRBD1. V lost 8 bases to trimming and J lost 7 bases; unmatched junction nucleotides: 15. The CDR3 contains 14 residues. CDR1 is GTSNPN, CDR2 SVGIG, per germline (reference sequence). The CDR3 nucleotides are TGTGCCGCGGCCCTTGGCCCAGGGGGCGGTGGCTACACCTTC. Its protein is CAAALGPGGGGYTF.

The V gene is TRBV19, the J gene TRBJ2-1, with a tentative D call TRBD2 (7 bases). The germline V gene encodes CDR1 LNHDA and CDR2 SQIVND (reference sequence). V was cut by 1 base and J by 10 bases, with 14 bases left in between. The CDR3 is 14 amino acids. The CDR3 coding sequence is TGTGCCAGTAGTATAGGCGGGGGCAGGCGAGAGCAGTTCTTC. Translating it yields CASSIGGGRREQFF.

V is TRBV2 and J is TRBJ1-4, with no clear D. In germline, CDR1 is SNHLY, CDR2 FYNNEI. The length of the CDR3 is 15 residues. The CDR3 loop is CVSARDSKTNEKLFF. The CDR3 region has the DNA TGTGTGAGTGCGCGGGATAGCAAAACTAATGAAAAACTGTTTTTT.

The DNA for the CDR3 is TGTGCCAGCCCCCCCAGGGCGCCCAGAGGCTACACCTTC. It is translated as CASPPRAPRGYTF. The chain couples TRBV28 to TRBJ1-2; D is possibly TRBD1 (5 bases). Germline loops: CDR1 MDHEN, CDR2 SYDVKM. The CDR3 contains 13 residues. The V end was cut by 8 bases, the J end by 8 bases, with 18 bases between.

The chain is built from TRBV30 and TRBJ1-1; D possibly corresponds to TRBD1 (5 bases). This CDR3 contains 12 residues. V lost 4 bases to trimming and J lost 5 bases, with 11 bases between them. Germline CDR1 reads GTSNPN; CDR2 reads SVGIG (reference sequence). The chain's CDR3 is CAWTRGRTEAFF. In DNA, the CDR3 is TGTGCCTGGACAAGGGGAAGGACTGAAGCTTTCTTT.

The CDR3 protein is CSVSGTDFYEQYF. CDR3 sequence (DNA): TGCAGCGTTTCCGGGACAGATTTCTACGAGCAGTACTTC. V gene TRBV29-1 combines with J gene TRBJ2-7; 7 bases are a match to TRBD1. Germline CDR1 is SQVTM and CDR2 is ANQGSEA. Trimming took 5 bases from V and 3 from J; bases not matched to a gene: 7. The CDR3 runs 13 residues.

The J gene is TRBJ1-3, the V gene TRBV30; D is unclear. The CDR3 spans 15 residues. In germline, CDR1 is GTSNPN, CDR2 SVGIG (reference sequence). The V end lost 3 bases, the J end lost 0 bases, and 12 bases lay between the germline ends. The CDR3, as DNA: TGTGCCTGGAGCGTCCGTACTACCTCTGGAAACACCATATATTTT. Its translation: CAWSVRTTSGNTIYF.

CDR3 in amino acids: CASSERSQGDSPLHF. DNA of the CDR3: TGTGCCAGCAGTGAAAGAAGCCAGGGTGATTCACCCCTCCACTTT. The chain uses TRBV6-1 and TRBJ1-6; possible D gene TRBD1, 5 bases. The germline CDR1 and CDR2 sequences are MNHNS and SASEGT. V lost 2 bases, J lost 8 bases, and 13 bases lay in between. The CDR3 has 15 residues.

This clone was observed a handful of times. The rearrangement joins TRBV6-5 to TRBJ2-7; D might be TRBD1 (6 bases). The CDR3 sequence is 14 residues long. With 4 bases removed from V and 5 bases from J, the gap between germline ends came to 15 bases. Germline CDR1 and CDR2: MNHEY and SVGAGI. CDR3 in DNA: TGTGCCAGCAGTTGGCAGGGGCGGGTAAACGAGCAGTACTTC. Residues: CASSWQGRVNEQYF.

The gene calls are TRBV5-6 and TRBJ2-7, with D possibly matching TRBD2 (6 bases). Germline lookup yields CDR1 SGHDT and CDR2 YYEEEE. V lost 0 bases to trimming and J lost 1 base, with 14 bases between them. The CDR3 extends over 16 amino acids. The CDR3 DNA follows: TGTGCCAGCAGCTTGGCCTGGAGGGGATATTCCTACGAGCAGTACTTC. As protein: CASSLAWRGYSYEQYF.

This clone was recorded only once. The chain couples TRBV7-6 to TRBJ2-1; 12 bases fit TRBD2. The CDR3 is 17 residues long. Germline V gene data show CDR1 as SGHVS and CDR2 as FNYEAQ. The V gene end was trimmed by 5 bases and the J gene end by 0 bases; junction bases not matched to a gene: 5. The CDR3: CASSPPTSGSSYNEQFF. The CDR3 DNA is TGTGCCAGCAGCCCCCCGACTAGCGGGAGCTCCTACAATGAGCAGTTCTTC.

This chain connects TRBV5-1 to TRBJ1-2, with D possibly TRBD1 on 5 matching bases. V lost 7 bases, J lost 6 bases, and 13 bases lay in between. The CDR3 has 12 amino acids. Per the germline V gene, CDR1 is SGHRS and CDR2 is YFSETQ. CDR3 bases: TGCGCCAGCTCAACAGGTTCCCATGGCTACACCTTC. Its protein is CASSTGSHGYTF.

This chain uses TRBV11-3 with TRBJ2-7, with D maybe TRBD1 (6 bases). CDR3 size: 12 residues. Trimming cost V 4 bases and J 10 bases, with 14 bases left between them. In germline, CDR1 is SGHNT, CDR2 YENEEA. The DNA of the CDR3 is TGTGCCAGCAGCTCAGACACAGGGAAACAGTACTTC. It translates to CASSSDTGKQYF.

The rearrangement links TRBV25-1 to TRBJ1-5; D perhaps matches TRBD1 (5 bases). Deletions cut 4 bases from V and 1 base from J, with 11 bases between. The CDR3 consists of 15 residues. The germline V gene encodes CDR1 MGHDK and CDR2 SYGVNS. The CDR3 spells CASSADGGSNQPQHF. The CDR3 DNA follows: TGTGCCAGCAGTGCGGACGGGGGAAGCAATCAGCCCCAGCATTTT.

The chain links TRBV2 to TRBJ2-7; 7 bases are shared with TRBD1. Looked up from germline, CDR1 is SNHLY and CDR2 is FYNNEI. Trimming removed 7 bases from V and 0 bases from J; junction bases left unmatched: 9. The CDR3 spans 15 residues. The CDR3 spells CASIYGTASSYEQYF. The CDR3 region has the DNA TGTGCCAGCATATACGGGACAGCCTCCTCCTACGAGCAGTACTTC. Supplemented by reference TRBV2 and TRBJ2-7, the full variable domain reads EPEVTQTPSHQVTQMGQEVILRCVPISNHLYFYWYRQILGQKVEFLVSFYNNEISEKSEIFDDQFSVERPDGSNFTLKIRSTKLEDSAMYFCASIYGTASSYEQYFGPGTRLTVT.

The chain carries TRBV6-6 and TRBJ1-2; 9 bases fit TRBD1. This CDR3 spans 12 amino acids. Germline CDR1 reads MNHNY; CDR2 reads SVGAGI (reference sequence). Unmatched junction bases numbered 8, after V lost 6 bases and J lost 12 bases. The DNA for the CDR3 is TGTGCCAGCAGGTTCCGGGACAGGGACCACACCTTC. It is translated as CASRFRDRDHTF.

V gene TRBV7-3 combines with J gene TRBJ2-7; tentatively, D is TRBD1 (5 bases). Trimming cost V 5 bases and J 2 bases, with 13 bases left between them. The V gene's germline CDR1 is SGHTA and CDR2 FQGTGA. The CDR3 totals 14 residues. CDR3 sequence reads: CASSSRGPTYEQYF. In nucleotides, the CDR3 is TGTGCCAGCAGCAGTAGGGGCCCCACCTACGAGCAGTACTTC.

DNA for the CDR3: TGTGCCAGCAGGGGACTAGCGGGAAACACCGGGGAGCTGTTTTTT. Protein: CASRGLAGNTGELFF. V usage is TRBV6-6 and J usage is TRBJ2-2, with TRBD2 matching over 13 bases. Germline V gene lookup returns CDR1 MNHNY and CDR2 SVGAGI (reference sequence). The CDR3 has 15 amino acids. V trimming: 6 bases; J trimming: 2 bases; junction bases outside the gene matches: 0.